The 3 T cell receptor beta chains below were found in one sample sequenced in a study of cytomegalovirus exposure and HLA in healthy donors (dated by TCRdb to 2016 to 2017). The library came from the immunoSEQ multiplex PCR assay. The multiplex PCR relied on a mix of 60 forward primers for TCR Vbeta segments and 13 reverse primers for TCR Jbeta segments. The table was pulled from immuneACCESS by TCRdb, which kept in-frame rearrangements only. Such tables lose some clones; where checked, under half of the loss comes from unresolved V genes, and the rest has no known cause. This sample lists some 180,000 clones; about 84% were detected once. The top ten clones comprise 12% to 15% of the sample. Material for sequencing was PBMCs. All receptors derive from a woman in her 30s in good health and CMV-seropositive.

This clone was seen many times. This chain uses TRBV28 with TRBJ2-1, with 8 nucleotides matching TRBD1. Germline loops: CDR1 MDHEN, CDR2 SYDVKM. The CDR3 contains 21 residues. J gave up 4 bases and V 5 bases, and 25 bases lay outside the gene matches. DNA for the CDR3: TGTGCCAGCAGTCGGATCCAGGGGGCCTCGCTTCCCCTAGACAATTACAATGAGCAGTTCTTC. This sequence encodes CASSRIQGASLPLDNYNEQFF.

The V gene is TRBV19, the J gene TRBJ2-5; D is undetermined. The better agreement between TRBJ2-7 and the DNA end casts doubt on the J call. The CDR3 extends over 14 amino acids. CDR1 and CDR2 (germline): LNHDA, SQIVND (reference sequence). The CDR3 DNA is TGTGCCAGTAGTAGCGGATCTCACCCCTACGAGCAGTACTTC. It codes for CASSSGSHPYEQYF.

The V call is TRBV6-6, the J call TRBJ2-1; D call uncertain. The CDR3 consists of 15 residues. Germline CDR1 and CDR2: MNHNY and SVGAGI (reference sequence). V was cut by 8 bases and J by 0 bases, with 14 bases left in between. The CDR3 region has the DNA TGTGCCAGCTCACTAACCCTGAGCTCCTACAATGAGCAGTTCTTC. The encoded protein is CASSLTLSSYNEQFF.